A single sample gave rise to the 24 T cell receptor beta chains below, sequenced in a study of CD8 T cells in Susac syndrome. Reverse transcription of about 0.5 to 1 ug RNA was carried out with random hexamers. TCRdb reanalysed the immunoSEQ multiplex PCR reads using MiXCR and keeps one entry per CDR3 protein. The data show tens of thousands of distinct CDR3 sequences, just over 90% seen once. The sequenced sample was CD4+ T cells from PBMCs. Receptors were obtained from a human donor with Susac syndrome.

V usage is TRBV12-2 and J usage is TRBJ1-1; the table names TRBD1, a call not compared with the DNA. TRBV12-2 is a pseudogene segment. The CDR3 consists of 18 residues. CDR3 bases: TGTGCAAGTCGCTTAGGAGGTAATGGGGTGCCTGGGAACACTGAAGCTTTCTTT. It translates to CASRLGGNGVPGNTEAFF.

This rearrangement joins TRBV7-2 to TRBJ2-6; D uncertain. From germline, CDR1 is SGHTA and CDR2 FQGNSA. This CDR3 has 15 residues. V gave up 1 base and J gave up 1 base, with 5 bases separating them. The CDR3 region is CASSLEISGANVLTF. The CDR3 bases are TGTGCCAGCAGCTTAGAGATATCTGGGGCCAACGTCCTGACTTTC. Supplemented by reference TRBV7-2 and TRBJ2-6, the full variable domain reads GAGVSQSPSNKVTEKGKDVELRCDPISGHTALYWYRQSLGQGLEFLIYFQGNSAPDKSGLPSDRFSAERTGGSVSTLTIQRTQQEDSAVYLCASSLEISGANVLTFGAGSRLTVL.

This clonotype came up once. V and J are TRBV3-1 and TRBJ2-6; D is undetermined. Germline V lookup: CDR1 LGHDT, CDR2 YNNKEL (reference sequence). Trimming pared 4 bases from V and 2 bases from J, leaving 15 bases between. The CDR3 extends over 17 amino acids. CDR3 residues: CASSPYFGGAGANVLTF. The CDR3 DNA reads TGTGCCAGCAGCCCTTACTTTGGTGGGGCTGGGGCCAACGTCCTGACTTTC.

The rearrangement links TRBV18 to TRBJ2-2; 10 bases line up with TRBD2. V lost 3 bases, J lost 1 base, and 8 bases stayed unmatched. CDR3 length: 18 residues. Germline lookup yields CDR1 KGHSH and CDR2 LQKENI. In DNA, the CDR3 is TGTGCCAGCTCACCCAGAGCGGGGGGGAACCGGAACACCGGGGAGCTGTTTTTT. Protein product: CASSPRAGGNRNTGELFF.

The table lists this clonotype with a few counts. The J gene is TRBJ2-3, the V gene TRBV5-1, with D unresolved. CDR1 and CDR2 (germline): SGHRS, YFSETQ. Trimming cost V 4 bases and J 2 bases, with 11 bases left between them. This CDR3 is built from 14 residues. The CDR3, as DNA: TGCGCCAGCAGCACCAGAGCGCCCACAGATACGCAGTATTTT. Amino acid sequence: CASSTRAPTDTQYF.

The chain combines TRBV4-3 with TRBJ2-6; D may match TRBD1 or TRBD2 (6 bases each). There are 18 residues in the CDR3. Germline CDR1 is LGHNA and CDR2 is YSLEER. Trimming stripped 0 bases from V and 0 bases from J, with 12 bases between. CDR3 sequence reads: CASSQDWGAASGANVLTF. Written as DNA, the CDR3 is TGCGCCAGCAGCCAAGATTGGGGGGCGGCCTCTGGGGCCAACGTCCTGACTTTC.

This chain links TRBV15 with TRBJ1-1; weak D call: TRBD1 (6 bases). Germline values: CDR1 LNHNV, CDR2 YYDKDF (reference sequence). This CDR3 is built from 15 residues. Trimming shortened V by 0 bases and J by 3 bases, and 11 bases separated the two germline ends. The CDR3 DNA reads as TGTGCCACCAGCAGAGATCACAGGGCGTACACTGAAGCTTTCTTT. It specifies CATSRDHRAYTEAFF.

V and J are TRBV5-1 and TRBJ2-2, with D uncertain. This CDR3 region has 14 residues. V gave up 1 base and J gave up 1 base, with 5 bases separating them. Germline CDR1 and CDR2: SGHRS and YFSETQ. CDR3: CASSLTMNTGELFF. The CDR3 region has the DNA TGCGCCAGCAGCTTGACCATGAACACCGGGGAGCTGTTTTTT.

CDR3 sequence: CASSYDRDRVNTIYF. The CDR3 DNA reads as TGTGCCAGCAGTTACGACCGGGACAGGGTAAACACCATATATTTT. The chain combines TRBV6-5 with TRBJ1-3; TRBD1 agrees at 9 bases. The CDR3 runs to 15 residues. Germline values: CDR1 MNHEY, CDR2 SVGAGI. With V trimmed by 2 bases and J by 6 bases, 5 bases remained unmatched.

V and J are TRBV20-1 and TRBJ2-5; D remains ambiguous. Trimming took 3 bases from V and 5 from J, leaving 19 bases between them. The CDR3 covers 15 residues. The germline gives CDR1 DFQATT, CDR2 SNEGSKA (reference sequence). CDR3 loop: CSARGQLGESETQYF. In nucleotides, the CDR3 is TGCAGTGCTAGGGGCCAGCTGGGTGAATCGGAGACCCAGTACTTC.

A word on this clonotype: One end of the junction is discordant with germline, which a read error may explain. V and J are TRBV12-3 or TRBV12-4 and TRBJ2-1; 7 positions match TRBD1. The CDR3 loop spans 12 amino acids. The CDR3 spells CASSLGGTVIVF. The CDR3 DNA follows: TGTGCCAGCAGTCTCGGTGGGACAGTGATAGTCTTC.

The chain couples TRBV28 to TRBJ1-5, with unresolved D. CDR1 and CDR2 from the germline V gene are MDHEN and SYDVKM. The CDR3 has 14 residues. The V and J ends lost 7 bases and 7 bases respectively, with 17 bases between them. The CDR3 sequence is CASNGQTALQPQHF. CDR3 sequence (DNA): TGTGCCAGCAACGGGCAGACTGCCCTCCAGCCCCAGCATTTT.

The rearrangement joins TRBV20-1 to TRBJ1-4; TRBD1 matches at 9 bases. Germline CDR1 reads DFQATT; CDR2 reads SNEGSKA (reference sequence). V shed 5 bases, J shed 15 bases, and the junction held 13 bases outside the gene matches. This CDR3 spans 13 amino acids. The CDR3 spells CSALLPGQGGVFF. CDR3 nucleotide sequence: TGCAGTGCTCTCCTACCGGGACAGGGAGGTGTGTTTTTT.

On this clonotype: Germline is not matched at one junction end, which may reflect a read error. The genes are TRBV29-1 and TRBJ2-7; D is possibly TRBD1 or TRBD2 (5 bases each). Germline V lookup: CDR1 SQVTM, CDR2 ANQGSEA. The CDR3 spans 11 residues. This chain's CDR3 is CSARGSHEQYF. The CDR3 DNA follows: TGCAGCGCTCGGGGCTCCCACGAGCAGTACTTC.

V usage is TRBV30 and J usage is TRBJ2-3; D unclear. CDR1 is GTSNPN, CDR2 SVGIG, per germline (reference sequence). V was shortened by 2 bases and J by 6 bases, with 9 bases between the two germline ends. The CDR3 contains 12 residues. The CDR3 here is CAWSPDRDTQYF. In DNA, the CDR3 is TGTGCCTGGAGTCCGGATAGGGATACGCAGTATTTT.

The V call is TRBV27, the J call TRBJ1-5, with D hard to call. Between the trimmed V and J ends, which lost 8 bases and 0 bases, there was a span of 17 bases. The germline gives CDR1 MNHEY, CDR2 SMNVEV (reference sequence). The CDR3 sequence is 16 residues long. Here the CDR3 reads CASRRVPFNSNQPQHF. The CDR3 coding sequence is TGTGCCAGCCGGCGGGTCCCCTTTAATAGCAATCAGCCCCAGCATTTT.

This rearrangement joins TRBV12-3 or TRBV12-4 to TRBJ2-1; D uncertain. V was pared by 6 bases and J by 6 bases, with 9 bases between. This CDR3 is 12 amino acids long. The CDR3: CASSRVLNEQFF. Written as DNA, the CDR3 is TGTGCCAGCAGCCGGGTGCTCAATGAGCAGTTCTTC.

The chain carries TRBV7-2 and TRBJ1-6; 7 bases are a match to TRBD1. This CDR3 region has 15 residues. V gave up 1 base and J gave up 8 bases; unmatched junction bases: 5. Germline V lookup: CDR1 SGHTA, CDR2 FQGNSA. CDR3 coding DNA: TGTGCCAGCAGCTTAGGGGACAGCACTCATTCACCCCTCCACTTT. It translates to CASSLGDSTHSPLHF.

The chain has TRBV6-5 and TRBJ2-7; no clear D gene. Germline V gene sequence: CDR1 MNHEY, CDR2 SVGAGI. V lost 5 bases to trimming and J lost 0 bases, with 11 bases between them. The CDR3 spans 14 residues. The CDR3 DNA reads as TGTGCCAGCAGTCCCGACGTTAGCTCCTACGAGCAGTACTTC. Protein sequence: CASSPDVSSYEQYF.

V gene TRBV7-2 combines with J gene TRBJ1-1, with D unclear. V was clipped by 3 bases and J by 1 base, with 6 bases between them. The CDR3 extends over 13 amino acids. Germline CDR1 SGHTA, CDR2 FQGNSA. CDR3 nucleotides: TGTGCCAGCAGCTTGAGAGGGAACACTGAAGCTTTCTTT. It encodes CASSLRGNTEAFF.

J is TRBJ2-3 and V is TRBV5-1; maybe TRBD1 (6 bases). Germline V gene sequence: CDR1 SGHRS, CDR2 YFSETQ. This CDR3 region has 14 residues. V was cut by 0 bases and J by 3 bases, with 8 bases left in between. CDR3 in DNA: TGCGCCAGCAGCTTGGGACAGGAGACAGATACGCAGTATTTT. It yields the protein CASSLGQETDTQYF.

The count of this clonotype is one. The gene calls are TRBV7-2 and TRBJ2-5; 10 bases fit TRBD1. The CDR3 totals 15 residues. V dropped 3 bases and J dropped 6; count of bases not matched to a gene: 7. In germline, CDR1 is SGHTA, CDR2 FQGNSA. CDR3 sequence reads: CASSLGTGVGKTQYF. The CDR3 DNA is TGTGCCAGCAGCTTGGGGACAGGGGTTGGAAAGACCCAGTACTTC. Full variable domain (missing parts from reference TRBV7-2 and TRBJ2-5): GAGVSQSPSNKVTEKGKDVELRCDPISGHTALYWYRQSLGQGLEFLIYFQGNSAPDKSGLPSDRFSAERTGGSVSTLTIQRTQQEDSAVYLCASSLGTGVGKTQYFGPGTRLLVL.

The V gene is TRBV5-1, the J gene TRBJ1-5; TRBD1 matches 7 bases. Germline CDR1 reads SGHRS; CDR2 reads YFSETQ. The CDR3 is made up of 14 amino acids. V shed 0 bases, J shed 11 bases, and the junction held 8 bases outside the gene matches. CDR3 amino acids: CASSLEGAPGAQHF. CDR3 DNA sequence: TGCGCCAGCAGCTTGGAGGGGGCCCCGGGGGCCCAGCATTTT.

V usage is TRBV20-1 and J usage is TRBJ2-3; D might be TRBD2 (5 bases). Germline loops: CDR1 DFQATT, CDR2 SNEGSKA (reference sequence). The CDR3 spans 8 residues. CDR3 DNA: TGCAGAGCGGCTACGCAGTATTTT. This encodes CRAATQYF.